This TCR beta chain was captured in a study of T cell responses to AZD1222 COVID-19 vaccine. Study results and limitations: Spike-specific TCR breadth and depth went up after people got two AZD1222 doses. Most donors were white British and more were female, and clonal diversity was possibly underestimated. Repertoire samples came only from after the peak T cell response.

The CDR3 has 13 amino acids. The V gene lost 5 bases and the J gene lost 5 bases, with 12 bases spanning the gap. Germline V gives CDR1 SGHAT, CDR2 FQNNGV. In the case of this clone: What it binds is unknown.

Sequencing was performed with immunoSEQ multiplex PCR; in TCRdb, only in-frame clones are kept and a portion is missing. The table lists 60,000 to 80,000 clones, roughly 90% of them singletons. The source is an adult in good health. The chain employs TRBV11-2 and TRBJ1-1; D call uncertain. The sample was peripheral blood, taken on day 0 of AZD1222 vaccination. The CDR3 here is CASSLGLGTEAFF. The CDR3 coding sequence is TGTGCCAGCAGCCTGGGTTTGGGGACTGAAGCTTTCTTT.